This TCR beta chain was sequenced in a study of blood T cell repertoires in COVID-19. The protocol was immunoSEQ multiplex PCR, while the TCRdb copy is restricted to in-frame clones and leaves out a portion. The table records around 460,000 clones, about 90% of them present only once. Germline CDR1 MNHNY, CDR2 SVGAGI (reference sequence). This CDR3 spans 13 amino acids. The V end was cut by 2 bases, the J end by 7 bases, with 6 bases between. The receptor comes from a man aged 18 to 29 with COVID-19, enrolled during active disease. The V call is TRBV6-6, the J call TRBJ1-6; no firm D call. The specimen sequenced was peripheral blood. DNA of the CDR3: TGTGCCAGCAGTTACGGGGAGAATTCACCCCTCCACTTT. Its translation is CASSYGENSPLHF.